This T cell receptor (beta chain) stems from a study of regulatory T cells in long-lasting Graves disease. This clonotype was observed many times. V was clipped by 4 bases and J by 4 bases; unmatched bases: 10. CDR3 length: 16 amino acids. CDR1 SGDLS and CDR2 YYNGEE come from the germline V gene. Construction of TCR beta libraries relied on iRepertoire HTBI primers and on Arm-PCR targeting CDR3 regions. TCRdb reprocessed the multiplex PCR reads via MiXCR and lists one record per CDR3 protein. The sample yields roughly 410,000 distinct CDR3 sequences, about 15% seen once. Specified time point: newly diagnosed GD, antithyroid drugs for less than 3 months. PBMC-derived RNA was used for the TCR library. Diagnosis followed American Thyroid Association guidelines for Graves' disease. Peripheral blood, at 7.5 to 9 milliliters, went into EDTA tubes. In addition, the sample was reused for a study of T cells in Graves' hyperthyroidism and ophthalmopathy. From that report: Patients counted as stable if ophthalmopathy did not develop within 18 months. A set of HTBI primers served as the primers for a first-round RT-PCR of the TCR CDR3.

This clonotype was obtained from a woman in her thirties or forties with Graves disease. V gene TRBV9 combines with J gene TRBJ2-2, with TRBD2 identical over 7 bases. Here the sequenced sample was peripheral blood mononuclear cells (PBMCs), taken at new diagnosis, from a patient treated with antithyroid drugs. The CDR3 DNA follows: TGTGCCAGCAGCTACCCTAGCGGCCTCCCCACCGGGGAGCTGTTTTTT. Translation gives CASSYPSGLPTGELFF.